These 27 T cell receptor beta chains came from one sample sequenced in a study of cytomegalovirus exposure and HLA in healthy donors. The PCR made use of 60 Vbeta and 13 Jbeta primers. Profiling relied on immunoSEQ multiplex PCR, and the TCRdb table lists in-frame clones only, not all of them. The table has approximately 120,000 clones, roughly 82% seen once. The sequencing input was PBMCs. Receptors were obtained from a woman in her sixties or seventies in good health and CMV-seropositive.

This clone appeared once. The genes are TRBV5-4 and TRBJ2-7, with 12 bases lining up with TRBD2. Per the germline V gene, CDR1 is SGHNT and CDR2 is YYREEE (reference sequence). V gave up 4 bases and J gave up 1 base; unmatched junction bases: 3. The CDR3 totals 15 residues. The CDR3 is CASSPGLAGSYEQYF. As DNA, the CDR3 is TGTGCCAGCAGCCCCGGACTAGCGGGGTCCTACGAGCAGTACTTC.

This clone was seen only a few times. The J gene is TRBJ2-1, the V gene TRBV7-2, with 7 bases lining up with TRBD2. Germline loops: CDR1 SGHTA, CDR2 FQGNSA. After removal of 3 bases from V and 0 bases from J, the junction contained 5 bases not matched to a gene. CDR3 size: 16 residues. The CDR3 is CASSFASGFSYNEQFF. The CDR3 bases are TGTGCCAGCAGCTTCGCTAGCGGATTCTCCTACAATGAGCAGTTCTTC.

The table lists this clone with a few counts. The V and J genes are TRBV9 and TRBJ2-7; 9 bases line up with TRBD2. The CDR3 consists of 15 residues. With V trimmed by 4 bases and J by 0 bases, 5 bases remained unmatched. Germline lookup yields CDR1 SGDLS and CDR2 YYNGEE. DNA of the CDR3: TGTGCCAGCAGCACGGGACTAGCAGACTCCTACGAGCAGTACTTC. Encoded protein: CASSTGLADSYEQYF.

The CDR3 reads CASAGGSSYEQYF. CDR3 sequence (DNA): TGTGCCAGCGCGGGGGGCAGCTCCTACGAGCAGTACTTC. The rearrangement joins TRBV5-4 to TRBJ2-5, with TRBD2 identical over 8 bases. The J call may be faulty, since TRBJ2-7 better matches the DNA end. Germline V gives CDR1 SGHNT, CDR2 YYREEE (reference sequence). This CDR3 has 13 residues.

V and J are TRBV7-8 and TRBJ1-1; 9 nucleotides line up with TRBD1. From germline, CDR1 is SGHVS and CDR2 FQNEAQ. The length of the CDR3 is 16 residues. Trimming removed 6 bases from V and 2 bases from J; junction bases left unmatched: 10. The CDR3 DNA reads TGTGCCAGCAGACTCTTCGGGGGACAGGGAAACACTGAAGCTTTCTTT. Translating gives CASRLFGGQGNTEAFF.

V usage is TRBV7-4 and J usage is TRBJ2-7; 10 bases match TRBD2. Germline V gene sequence: CDR1 SGHVT, CDR2 SQSDAQ. The CDR3 is 14 residues long. The V and J ends lost 7 bases and 5 bases, in that order; junction bases with no gene match: 8. The CDR3 region is CASNGRLAGDEQYF. In nucleotides, the CDR3 is TGTGCCAGCAACGGGAGGCTAGCGGGAGACGAGCAGTACTTC.

The rearrangement uses TRBV6-5 and TRBJ2-7; 14 bases are shared with TRBD2. This CDR3 is built from 15 residues. CDR1 is MNHEY and CDR2 is SVGAGI in the germline V gene. After removal of 4 bases from V and 3 bases from J, the junction contained 2 bases not matched to a gene. Here the CDR3 reads CASSSGLAGGYEQYF. The CDR3 DNA follows: TGTGCCAGCAGTTCCGGACTAGCGGGGGGCTACGAGCAGTACTTC.

The chain is built from TRBV5-1 and TRBJ2-3; 8 bases fit TRBD2. V dropped 5 bases and J dropped 4; count of bases not matched to a gene: 6. This CDR3 is 14 amino acids long. In germline, CDR1 is SGHRS, CDR2 YFSETQ. The CDR3 spells CASSPAGGSDTQYF. The CDR3 DNA reads as TGCGCCAGCAGTCCGGCGGGGGGATCAGATACGCAGTATTTT.

CDR3 nucleotide sequence: TGTGCCAGCAGCCAAGATTGGCAGGGGGCTGGAAACACCATATATTTT. Protein: CASSQDWQGAGNTIYF. V gene TRBV4-2 combines with J gene TRBJ1-3; TRBD1 matches 7 bases. Trimming at V came to 0 bases and at J to 2 bases, leaving 4 bases not matched to a gene. Germline assignment: CDR1 LGHNA and CDR2 YNFKEQ. The CDR3 consists of 16 residues.

The chain carries TRBV15 and TRBJ1-6, with D possibly TRBD1 on 5 matching bases. V lost 3 bases and J lost 9, with 6 bases in between. This CDR3 is built from 12 residues. Germline V lookup: CDR1 LNHNV, CDR2 YYDKDF (reference sequence). The CDR3 sequence is CATSSRVSPLHF. The CDR3 DNA reads as TGTGCCACCAGCAGCAGGGTTTCACCCCTCCACTTT.

The chain carries TRBV6-4 and TRBJ1-4; the match to TRBD1 covers 9 bases. V lost 7 bases, J lost 8 bases, and 11 bases stayed unmatched. This CDR3 has 15 residues. Germline V gives CDR1 MRHNA, CDR2 SNTAGT. The CDR3 sequence: CASTPGQGLREKLFF. Here the CDR3 DNA reads TGTGCCAGCACTCCGGGACAGGGCTTACGAGAAAAACTGTTTTTT.

This clone was counted a single time. The rearrangement links TRBV28 to TRBJ2-5; no clear D. The germline V and J ends were trimmed by 4 bases and 3 bases, with 15 bases remaining between them. CDR1 and CDR2 (germline): MDHEN, SYDVKM. The CDR3 has 15 amino acids. The CDR3 reads CASSSSSATKETQYF. The CDR3 DNA sequence: TGTGCCAGCAGTTCAAGCTCGGCTACTAAAGAGACCCAGTACTTC.

V is TRBV7-2 and J is TRBJ1-2, with D tentatively TRBD1 (6 bases). The CDR3 has 16 residues. Germline V gene sequence: CDR1 SGHTA, CDR2 FQGNSA. V was shortened by 1 base and J by 4 bases, with 16 bases between the two germline ends. CDR3 nucleotides: TGTGCCAGCAGCTTAGAGGGGGGGAGCAGGGGCTATGGCTACACCTTC. It translates to CASSLEGGSRGYGYTF.

The chain recombines TRBV30 with TRBJ1-2, with D tentatively TRBD1 (5 bases). V was cut by 0 bases and J by 7 bases, with 21 bases left in between. Germline lookup yields CDR1 GTSNPN and CDR2 SVGIG (reference sequence). CDR3 length: 16 residues. The CDR3 region is CAWSVVGEGRFAGYTF. In nucleotides, the CDR3 is TGTGCCTGGAGTGTAGTGGGGGAGGGGCGCTTCGCTGGCTACACCTTC.

The chain combines TRBV5-1 with TRBJ2-7; D is undetermined. CDR1 is SGHRS, CDR2 YFSETQ, per germline. Trimming pared 1 base from V and 0 bases from J, leaving 8 bases between. This CDR3 has 14 amino acids. CDR3 nucleotide sequence: TGCGCCAGCAGCTTGTGGAGTGACTCCTACGAGCAGTACTTC. Amino acid sequence: CASSLWSDSYEQYF.

The V and J genes are TRBV5-4 and TRBJ2-7; TRBD2 agrees at 10 bases. The CDR3 covers 16 residues. Looked up from germline, CDR1 is SGHNT and CDR2 is YYREEE (reference sequence). V lost 0 bases to trimming and J lost 6 bases; unmatched junction nucleotides: 9. The CDR3 DNA reads as TGTGCCAGCAGCTTGGCGCCTAGCGGGGGCTTAGTCGAGCAGTACTTC. Amino acids: CASSLAPSGGLVEQYF. The complete variable domain, with remaining parts taken from reference TRBV5-4 and TRBJ2-7, reads ETGVTQSPTHLIKTRGQQVTLRCSSQSGHNTVSWYQQALGQGPQFIFQYYREEENGRGNFPPRFSGLQFPNYSSELNVNALELDDSALYLCASSLAPSGGLVEQYFGPGTRLTVT.

The genes are TRBV27 and TRBJ1-2, with TRBD1 matching 7 bases. The CDR3 spans 13 residues. V trimming: 2 bases; J trimming: 3 bases; junction bases outside the gene matches: 0. Germline assignment: CDR1 MNHEY and CDR2 SMNVEV (reference sequence). The CDR3: CASSLTGDYGYTF. CDR3 DNA sequence: TGTGCCAGCAGTTTAACAGGGGACTATGGCTACACCTTC.

This chain connects TRBV4-3 to TRBJ2-7; 9 nucleotides agree with TRBD2. The CDR3 has 18 amino acids. Germline V gene sequence: CDR1 LGHNA, CDR2 YSLEER. Trimming took 3 bases from V and 3 from J; bases not matched to a gene: 15. The CDR3 reads CASSHLGGREGAYYEQYF. The CDR3 DNA follows: TGCGCCAGCAGCCATCTAGGGGGGCGGGAGGGAGCTTACTACGAGCAGTACTTC.

The V gene is TRBV11-1, the J gene TRBJ2-7; unclear D gene. CDR3 length equals 13 residues. Between the trimmed V and J ends, which lost 5 bases and 0 bases, there was a span of 8 bases. In germline, CDR1 is SGHAT, CDR2 FQDESV (reference sequence). CDR3: CASSPRYSYEQYF. The DNA for the CDR3 is TGTGCCAGCAGCCCTCGGTACTCCTACGAGCAGTACTTC.

This sequence joins TRBV4-2 and TRBJ2-5; TRBD1 matches at 7 bases. The V segment lost 2 bases and the J segment 5 bases; nucleotides outside the gene matches: 8. The CDR3 is made up of 15 amino acids. Germline V gives CDR1 LGHNA, CDR2 YNFKEQ. The CDR3 region has the DNA TGTGCCAGCAGCCAATCCACAGGGGTAGGTGAGACCCAGTACTTC. Amino acids: CASSQSTGVGETQYF.

This rearrangement joins TRBV6-5 to TRBJ1-6, with a possible D match to TRBD1 (6 bases). V was pared by 2 bases and J by 7 bases, with 15 bases between. The length of the CDR3 is 16 residues. Germline V gene lookup returns CDR1 MNHEY and CDR2 SVGAGI. The CDR3 region is CASSYQTGLGNSPLHF. CDR3 bases: TGTGCCAGCAGTTACCAAACAGGGCTGGGGAATTCACCCCTCCACTTT.

This clone was detected a few times. This chain joins TRBV15 and TRBJ2-7; D may be TRBD2 (6 bases). V was pared by 1 base and J by 5 bases, with 21 bases between. This CDR3 region has 17 residues. Germline-derived CDR1 and CDR2 are LNHNV and YYDKDF (reference sequence). The CDR3 DNA reads as TGTGCCACCAGCAGAGTTGGTGTTGGCCGGGAGAGCGACGAGCAGTACTTC. Residues: CATSRVGVGRESDEQYF.

V is TRBV7-2 and J is TRBJ2-5; 8 nucleotides align to TRBD2. Germline CDR1 and CDR2: SGHTA and FQGNSA. J gave up 3 bases and V 6 bases, and 18 bases lay outside the gene matches. CDR3 length: 18 amino acids. CDR3 sequence reads: CASSTASHGTRDKETQYF. The DNA for the CDR3 is TGTGCCAGCAGTACAGCCTCTCACGGGACTAGGGATAAAGAGACCCAGTACTTC.

This clone has just one count. V usage is TRBV7-3 and J usage is TRBJ2-3, with TRBD2 matching over 9 bases. CDR3 size: 21 residues. The V gene's germline CDR1 is SGHTA and CDR2 FQGTGA. The junction had 21 bases not matched to a gene; V was cut back by 1 base and J by 4 bases. The CDR3, as DNA: TGTGCCAGCAGCTTAAGTCGGGGGTTCGGCGGGGGGGCTAGGAGAGCAGATACGCAGTATTTT. Protein sequence: CASSLSRGFGGGARRADTQYF.

The chain links TRBV10-3 to TRBJ1-1; a weak D match, TRBD1 (5 bases). CDR1 and CDR2 from the germline V gene are ENHRY and SYGVKD. The CDR3 runs to 14 residues. Between the trimmed V and J ends, which lost 0 bases and 8 bases, there was a span of 13 bases. CDR3 sequence reads: CAISESGGAGEAFF. CDR3 nucleotides: TGTGCCATCAGTGAGTCGGGCGGGGCGGGGGAAGCTTTCTTT.

J is TRBJ1-2 and V is TRBV11-2; TRBD1 matches at 8 bases. V shed 0 bases, J shed 4 bases, and the junction held 4 bases outside the gene matches. Germline V gives CDR1 SGHAT, CDR2 FQNNGV. CDR3 length: 15 amino acids. This CDR3 is CASSLDPTGAYGYTF. The CDR3 DNA reads as TGTGCCAGCAGCTTAGACCCGACAGGGGCCTATGGCTACACCTTC.

The rearrangement uses TRBV5-6 and TRBJ2-7; 12 bases fit TRBD2. With V trimmed by 4 bases and J by 2 bases, 4 bases remained unmatched. This CDR3 has 15 residues. Germline CDR1 and CDR2: SGHDT and YYEEEE. The CDR3 DNA is TGTGCCAGCAGCGGAACTAGCGGGAGGACCTACGAGCAGTACTTC. Its translation is CASSGTSGRTYEQYF.